Below, 29 T cell receptor beta chains from the same sample are listed, as sequenced in a study of STAT5B mutations in CD4+ large granular lymphocyte leukemia. Libraries were prepared by immunoSEQ multiplex PCR; TCRdb keeps only in-frame clonotypes and omits some of them. The repertoire consists of tens of thousands of clones, with 82% occurring once and the leading ten covering 8.6%. The sample was CD4+ T cells from blood buffy coats. These receptors were obtained from a human donor in good health.

The chain carries TRBV28 and TRBJ2-6; D unclear. The CDR3 sequence is 15 residues long. The V end lost 4 bases, the J end lost 0 bases, and 7 bases lay between the germline ends. Germline V gene lookup returns CDR1 MDHEN and CDR2 SYDVKM. CDR3 residues: CASSSSYSGANVLTF. The CDR3 coding sequence is TGTGCCAGCAGTTCTTCCTACTCTGGGGCCAACGTCCTGACTTTC.

The rearrangement joins TRBV11-2 to TRBJ1-2, with D uncertain. Trimming pared 0 bases from V and 1 base from J, leaving 9 bases between. This CDR3 spans 15 amino acids. Germline V lookup: CDR1 SGHAT, CDR2 FQNNGV. CDR3 sequence reads: CASSLDLLNNYGYTF. The CDR3, as DNA: TGTGCCAGCAGCTTAGATCTGTTGAATAACTATGGCTACACCTTC.

This clone has just one count. The chain recombines TRBV7-2 with TRBJ2-7; D not resolved. Trimming shortened V by 5 bases and J by 0 bases, and 8 bases separated the two germline ends. Looked up from germline, CDR1 is SGHTA and CDR2 is FQGNSA. CDR3 size: 13 residues. CDR3 in DNA: TGTGCCAGCAGCGGGCAGGCCTCCTACGAGCAGTACTTC. This translates into CASSGQASYEQYF.

This chain connects TRBV28 to TRBJ2-6, with unresolved D. Germline loops: CDR1 MDHEN, CDR2 SYDVKM. Trimming removed 7 bases at V and 0 bases at J, with 1 base between. This CDR3 spans 12 amino acids. The CDR3 region has the DNA TGTGCCAGCAACTCTGGGGCCAACGTCCTGACTTTC. Translated: CASNSGANVLTF.

The chain recombines TRBV7-2 with TRBJ1-1; D call uncertain. This CDR3 region has 14 residues. CDR1 and CDR2 (germline): SGHTA, FQGNSA. Trimming left V 4 bases short and J 5 bases short, with 14 bases between. Written as DNA, the CDR3 is TGTGCCAGCAGCTCGGACGGACGTGGGACTGAAGCTTTCTTT. It specifies CASSSDGRGTEAFF.

J is TRBJ2-7 and V is TRBV5-4; 8 nucleotides align to TRBD1. This CDR3 is built from 13 residues. With V trimmed by 2 bases and J by 6 bases, 4 bases remained unmatched. Germline assignment: CDR1 SGHNT and CDR2 YYREEE (reference sequence). The CDR3 DNA follows: TGTGCCAGCAGCTTTACAGGGGGTCGCGAGCAGTACTTC. Its protein product is CASSFTGGREQYF.

The rearrangement joins TRBV11-2 to TRBJ1-4, with D possibly TRBD1 on 5 matching bases. The V gene lost 5 bases and the J gene lost 7 bases, with 17 bases spanning the gap. The CDR3 is made up of 15 amino acids. Germline loops: CDR1 SGHAT, CDR2 FQNNGV. Here the CDR3 reads CASSPYARDGEKLFF. DNA for the CDR3: TGTGCCAGCAGCCCCTATGCCAGGGATGGTGAAAAACTGTTTTTT.

This clone was seen just once. The rearrangement joins TRBV18 to TRBJ1-2; 7 bases match TRBD1. CDR3 size: 15 residues. Germline lookup yields CDR1 KGHSH and CDR2 LQKENI. J lost 1 base, V lost 5 bases, and 7 bases had no gene match. In nucleotides, the CDR3 is TGTGCCAGCTCATCGGACAGGCGATTTAACTATGGCTACACCTTC. Its protein product is CASSSDRRFNYGYTF.

V gene TRBV5-6 combines with J gene TRBJ1-5; 11 positions match TRBD1. CDR1 is SGHDT and CDR2 is YYEEEE in the germline V gene. The CDR3 spans 15 residues. J lost 8 bases, V lost 0 bases, and 4 bases had no gene match. The CDR3 loop is CASSLGDRGNKPQHF. The CDR3 bases are TGTGCCAGCAGCTTGGGGGACAGGGGGAATAAGCCCCAGCATTTT.

This clone was picked up a small number of times. The J gene is TRBJ2-3, the V gene TRBV6-6, with 11 bases that match TRBD2. Per germline, CDR1 MNHNY and CDR2 SVGAGI (reference sequence). The length of the CDR3 is 15 residues. After removal of 7 bases from V and 2 bases from J, the junction contained 5 bases not matched to a gene. CDR3 DNA sequence: TGTGCCAGCAAACTAGCGGGGGACCACACAGATACGCAGTATTTT. Translated: CASKLAGDHTDTQYF.

This chain joins TRBV28 and TRBJ2-6, with 8 positions matching TRBD2. Germline V lookup: CDR1 MDHEN, CDR2 SYDVKM. This CDR3 has 17 amino acids. Trimming removed 8 bases from V and 1 base from J; junction bases left unmatched: 10. CDR3 in amino acids: CASGNGGAQSGANVLTF. The CDR3 DNA reads as TGTGCCAGCGGTAACGGGGGGGCCCAATCTGGGGCCAACGTCCTGACTTTC.

V and J are TRBV28 and TRBJ1-1; TRBD1 matches 9 bases. After removal of 8 bases from V and 0 bases from J, the junction contained 7 bases not matched to a gene. Germline CDR1 MDHEN, CDR2 SYDVKM. There are 15 residues in the CDR3. CDR3 bases: TGTGCCAGCCCCCCCCGGGACAGGGTGAACACTGAAGCTTTCTTT. Its protein is CASPPRDRVNTEAFF. The complete variable domain, with remaining parts taken from reference TRBV28 and TRBJ1-1, reads DVKVTQSSRYLVKRTGEKVFLECVQDMDHENMFWYRQDPGLGLRLIYFSYDVKMKEKGDIPEGYSVSREKKERFSLILESASTNQTSMYLCASPPRDRVNTEAFFGQGTRLTVV.

The CDR3 DNA is TGTGCCTGGAGTCCGGCCGCCTGGGATAAGCCCCAGCATTTT. Residues: CAWSPAAWDKPQHF. This rearrangement joins TRBV30 to TRBJ1-5; the D is unclear. Looked up from germline, CDR1 is GTSNPN and CDR2 is SVGIG (reference sequence). Trimming cost V 2 bases and J 8 bases, with 16 bases left between them. This CDR3 region has 14 residues.

V is TRBV28 and J is TRBJ1-5; TRBD1 matches at 12 bases. CDR1 and CDR2 from the germline V gene are MDHEN and SYDVKM. This CDR3 is 16 amino acids long. Trimming at V came to 5 bases and at J to 9 bases, leaving 11 bases not matched to a gene. The CDR3 here is CASSISGQGALLPQHF. The CDR3 region has the DNA TGTGCCAGCAGTATATCGGGACAGGGGGCTCTGTTGCCCCAGCATTTT.

The chain joins TRBV28 to TRBJ2-7, with no clear D. The CDR3 totals 14 residues. Germline lookup yields CDR1 MDHEN and CDR2 SYDVKM. Trimming pared 5 bases from V and 2 bases from J, leaving 13 bases between. DNA for the CDR3: TGTGCCAGCAGTACTATATTGCCCCCCTACGAGCAGTACTTC. Protein product: CASSTILPPYEQYF.

V and J are TRBV5-4 and TRBJ2-5; 10 bases line up with TRBD1. The V and J ends lost 2 bases and 1 base, in that order; junction bases with no gene match: 8. The CDR3 contains 17 residues. Germline V gene sequence: CDR1 SGHNT, CDR2 YYREEE (reference sequence). CDR3 sequence: CASSFPQRQGAQETQYF. The CDR3 DNA reads as TGTGCCAGCAGCTTCCCACAACGACAGGGGGCCCAAGAGACCCAGTACTTC.

CDR3 in DNA: TGTGCCAGCAAGGTATCGGGCTCTACCTACGAGCAGTACTTC. Protein sequence: CASKVSGSTYEQYF. The chain employs TRBV2 and TRBJ2-7; D is undetermined. The CDR3 loop spans 14 amino acids. Trimming pared 7 bases from V and 2 bases from J, leaving 15 bases between. In germline, CDR1 is SNHLY, CDR2 FYNNEI.

V and J are TRBV6-5 and TRBJ2-5, with TRBD2 as a possible D gene (6 bases). Trimming took off 0 bases at V and 2 bases at J, with 13 bases between the two ends. The germline gives CDR1 MNHEY, CDR2 SVGAGI. The CDR3 contains 16 residues. CDR3: CASSYSRTTLQETQYF. The CDR3 coding sequence is TGTGCCAGCAGTTACTCAAGGACTACTCTTCAAGAGACCCAGTACTTC.

V and J are TRBV7-9 and TRBJ2-1; TRBD2 aligns across 10 bases. Germline loops: CDR1 SEHNR, CDR2 FQNEAQ (reference sequence). This CDR3 comprises 15 residues. V shed 6 bases, J shed 7 bases, and the junction held 9 bases outside the gene matches. In DNA form, the CDR3 reads TGTGCCAGCAGTTTTAAGCGGGAGGGCCGGAATGAGCAGTTCTTC. It specifies CASSFKREGRNEQFF. Together with reference TRBV7-9 and TRBJ2-1, the CDR3 gives the full variable domain: DTGVSQNPRHKITKRGQNVTFRCDPISEHNRLYWYRQTLGQGPEFLTYFQNEAQLEKSRLLSDRFSAERPKGSFSTLEIQRTEQGDSAMYLCASSFKREGRNEQFFGPGTRLTVL.

A single count supports this clone. The rearrangement uses TRBV6-1 and TRBJ2-2; TRBD1 matches at 8 bases. CDR3 length equals 14 residues. V was pared by 6 bases and J by 4 bases, with 4 bases of the junction left unmatched. From germline, CDR1 is MNHNS and CDR2 SASEGT. As DNA, the CDR3 is TGTGCCAGCAGGGACAGGGTGCGCACCGGGGAGCTGTTTTTT. It encodes CASRDRVRTGELFF.

V gene TRBV5-1 combines with J gene TRBJ2-1, with 12 bases lining up with TRBD1. Germline V lookup: CDR1 SGHRS, CDR2 YFSETQ. V lost 3 bases, J lost 8 bases, and 9 bases stayed unmatched. The CDR3 sequence is 16 residues long. CDR3: CASSSTGTGGFDEQFF. CDR3 in DNA: TGCGCCAGCAGCTCGACCGGGACAGGGGGCTTCGATGAGCAGTTCTTC. Full variable domain (rest looked up from reference TRBV5-1 and TRBJ2-1): KAGVTQTPRYLIKTRGQQVTLSCSPISGHRSVSWYQQTPGQGLQFLFEYFSETQRNKGNFPGRFSGRQFSNSRSEMNVSTLELGDSALYLCASSSTGTGGFDEQFFGPGTRLTVL.

V and J are TRBV18 and TRBJ2-1; 9 positions match TRBD2. CDR3 size: 15 residues. V lost 6 bases to trimming and J lost 5 bases; unmatched junction nucleotides: 8. Germline CDR1 is KGHSH and CDR2 is LQKENI. CDR3 nucleotides: TGTGCCAGCTCTCCGACGGTAGCGGGGGACAATGAGCAGTTCTTC. Translation: CASSPTVAGDNEQFF.

The CDR3 loop is CASSLVWASGGEQFF. For the CDR3, the DNA is TGTGCCAGCAGCTTAGTGTGGGCTAGCGGGGGGGAGCAGTTCTTC. The chain has TRBV7-2 and TRBJ2-1; 11 nucleotides agree with TRBD2. J gave up 10 bases and V 1 base, and 6 bases lay outside the gene matches. There are 15 residues in the CDR3. Germline CDR1 SGHTA, CDR2 FQGNSA.

V gene TRBV5-6 combines with J gene TRBJ1-5; TRBD1 matches at 8 bases. V was clipped by 4 bases and J by 6 bases; unmatched bases: 9. The V gene's germline CDR1 is SGHDT and CDR2 YYEEEE. This CDR3 contains 15 residues. The CDR3 here is CASSHKLTGGQPQHF. CDR3 in DNA: TGTGCCAGCAGCCATAAGCTTACAGGGGGTCAGCCCCAGCATTTT. The complete variable domain, with remaining parts taken from reference TRBV5-6 and TRBJ1-5, reads DAGVTQSPTHLIKTRGQQVTLRCSPKSGHDTVSWYQQALGQGPQFIFQYYEEEERQRGNFPDRFSGHQFPNYSSELNVNALLLGDSALYLCASSHKLTGGQPQHFGDGTRLSIL.

The gene calls are TRBV5-5 and TRBJ2-6; possible D gene TRBD1, 6 bases. V was pared by 3 bases and J by 4 bases, with 17 bases between. Germline loops: CDR1 SGHKS, CDR2 YYEKEE (reference sequence). The length of the CDR3 is 17 residues. The CDR3 DNA sequence: TGTGCCAGCAGCTCCCTGCCAATGGGGACAGGGGCCAACGTCCTGACTTTC. Translating it yields CASSSLPMGTGANVLTF.

In its sample, this clone was seen a few times. CDR3 in DNA: TGTGCCTGGAGTGTGGGGCAGGGCCAGGCTTTCTTT. Its protein is CAWSVGQGQAFF. The chain carries TRBV30 and TRBJ1-1, with D possibly being TRBD1 (5 bases). Between the trimmed V and J ends, which lost 0 bases and 11 bases, there was a span of 13 bases. Germline V gene data show CDR1 as GTSNPN and CDR2 as SVGIG (reference sequence). This CDR3 spans 12 amino acids.

The rearrangement links TRBV9 to TRBJ2-2, with 9 bases fitting TRBD1. There are 16 residues in the CDR3. Looked up from germline, CDR1 is SGDLS and CDR2 is YYNGEE. V shed 0 bases, J shed 6 bases, and the junction held 6 bases outside the gene matches. The CDR3 loop reads CASSVAGQGIPGELFF. CDR3 nucleotides: TGTGCCAGCAGCGTAGCTGGACAGGGGATACCCGGGGAGCTGTTTTTT.

V gene TRBV10-1 combines with J gene TRBJ2-7; 7 bases map to TRBD2. The trim removed 6 bases at V and 3 bases at J, leaving 5 bases unmatched. The CDR3 is 13 amino acids. In germline, CDR1 is WNHNN, CDR2 SYGVQD (reference sequence). The CDR3 region has the DNA TGCGCCAGCAGAGCGGGACCGGACTACGAGCAGTACTTC. Translating gives CASRAGPDYEQYF.

The J gene is TRBJ2-2, the V gene TRBV13; 7 bases align to TRBD1. CDR3 length: 14 amino acids. V dropped 6 bases and J dropped 3; count of bases not matched to a gene: 4. CDR1 and CDR2 from the germline V gene are PRHDT and FYEKMQ (reference sequence). CDR3 coding DNA: TGTGCCAGCAGAGGGGGCAGGGACACCGGGGAGCTGTTTTTT. This translates into CASRGGRDTGELFF.